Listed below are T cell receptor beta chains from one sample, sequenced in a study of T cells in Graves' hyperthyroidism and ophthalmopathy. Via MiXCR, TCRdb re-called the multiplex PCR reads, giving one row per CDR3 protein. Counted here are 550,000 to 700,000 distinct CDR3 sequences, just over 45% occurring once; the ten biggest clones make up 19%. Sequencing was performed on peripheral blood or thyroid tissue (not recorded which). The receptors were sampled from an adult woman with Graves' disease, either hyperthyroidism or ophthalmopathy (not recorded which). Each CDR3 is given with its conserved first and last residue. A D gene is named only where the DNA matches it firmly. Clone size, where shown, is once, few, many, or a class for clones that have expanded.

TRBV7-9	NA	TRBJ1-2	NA	CASTLDSSVYTF	TGTGCCAGCACCCTGGACTCGTCCGTCTACACCTTC
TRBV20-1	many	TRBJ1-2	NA	CSARDLVLGQSYGYTF	TGCAGTGCTAGAGATCTAGTCCTAGGACAGAGCTATGGCTACACCTTC
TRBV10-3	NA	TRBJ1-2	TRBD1	CAISVSDRGVEDGYTF	TGTGCCATCAGTGTTTCGGACAGGGGAGTGGAAGATGGCTACACCTTC
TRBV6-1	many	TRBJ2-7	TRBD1	CASKRTGGIFDEQYF	TGTGCCAGCAAACGGACAGGTGGGATCTTCGACGAGCAGTACTTC
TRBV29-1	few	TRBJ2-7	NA	CSVGGGGAYEQYF	TGCAGCGTTGGGGGCGGTGGGGCTTACGAGCAGTACTTC
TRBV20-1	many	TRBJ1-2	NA	CSARLKGNYGYTF	TGCAGTGCTAGACTCAAGGGGAACTATGGCTACACCTTC
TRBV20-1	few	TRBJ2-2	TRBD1	CSATDRGLTGELLF	TGCAGTGCCACGGACAGGGGGCTAACCGGGGAGCTGCTTTTT
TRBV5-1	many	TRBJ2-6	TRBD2	CASSGGGWRSGANVLTF	TGCGCCAGCAGCGGCGGGGGATGGCGTTCTGGGGCCAACGTCCTGACTTTC
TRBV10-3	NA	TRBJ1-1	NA	CAIGRGAVTEAFF	TGTGCCATCGGTAGAGGGGCGGTTACTGAAGCTTTCTTT
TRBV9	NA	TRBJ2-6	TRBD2	CASSSGTSGRGANVLTF	TGTGCCAGCAGCTCAGGGACTAGCGGGAGGGGGGCCAACGTCCTGACTTTC
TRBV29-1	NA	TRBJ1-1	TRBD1	CSVGQLNTEAFF	TGCAGCGTGGGACAGCTGAACACTGAAGCTTTCTTT
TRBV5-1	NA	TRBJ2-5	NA	CASSSIAGSGETQYF	TGCGCCAGCAGCTCAATTGCCGGGAGCGGTGAGACCCAGTACTTC
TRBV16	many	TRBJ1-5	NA	CASSQAGGQPQHF	TGTGCCAGCAGCCAAGCGGGGGGTCAGCCCCAGCATTTT
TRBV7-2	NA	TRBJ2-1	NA	CASAGSPEQFF	TGTGCCAGCGCTGGAAGTCCTGAGCAGTTCTTC
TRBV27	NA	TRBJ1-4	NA	CASSLLFGRATNEKLFF	TGTGCCAGCAGTTTACTCTTCGGGCGAGCAACTAATGAAAAACTGTTTTTT
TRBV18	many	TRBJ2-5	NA	CASSPLGILETQYF	TGTGCCAGCTCACCGTTAGGGATTTTGGAGACCCAGTACTTC
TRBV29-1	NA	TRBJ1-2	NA	CSVDGSNGYTF	TGCAGCGTTGACGGATCCAATGGCTACACCTTC
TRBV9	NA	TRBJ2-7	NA	CASCKDSPLSYEQYF	TGTGCCAGCTGCAAGGACAGCCCTCTCTCCTACGAGCAGTACTTC
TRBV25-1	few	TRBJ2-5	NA	CASNTVGAQETQYF	TGTGCCAGCAATACCGTGGGGGCTCAAGAGACCCAGTACTTC
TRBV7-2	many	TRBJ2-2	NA	CASSLPGPTGELFF	TGTGCCAGCAGCTTACCGGGACCCACCGGGGAGCTGTTTTTT
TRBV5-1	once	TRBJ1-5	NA	CASTSKLGRFYSKQPQHF	TGCGCCAGCACTTCCAAGTTGGGTAGATTCTATAGCAAGCAGCCCCAGCATTTT
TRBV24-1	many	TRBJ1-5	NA	CATSLGSWLQGLSQPQHF	TGTGCCACCAGTCTGGGAAGTTGGTTACAGGGCCTGAGTCAGCCCCAGCATTTT
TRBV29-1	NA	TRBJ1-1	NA	CSVDPLNTEAFF	TGCAGCGTTGACCCTCTGAACACTGAAGCTTTCTTT
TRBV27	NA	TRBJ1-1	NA	CALSSGEGAFF	TGTGCCTTATCTAGCGGTGAGGGGGCTTTCTTT
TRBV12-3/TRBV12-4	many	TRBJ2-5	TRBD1	CASSSSTGWETQYF	TGTGCCAGCAGTTCCTCGACAGGGTGGGAGACCCAGTACTTC
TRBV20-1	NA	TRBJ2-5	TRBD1	CSAASGTGGETQYF	TGCAGTGCTGCCTCCGGGACAGGGGGGGAGACCCAGTACTTC
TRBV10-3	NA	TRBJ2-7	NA	CAIREGLGGGYEQYF	TGTGCCATCAGGGAAGGACTGGGAGGGGGCTACGAGCAGTACTTC
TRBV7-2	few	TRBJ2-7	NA	CASSPNSLRSSTYEQYF	TGTGCCAGCAGCCCAAATAGTCTGAGGTCTTCAACCTACGAGCAGTACTTC
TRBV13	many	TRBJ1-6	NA	CASSPRGVPDSPLHF	TGTGCCAGCAGTCCCAGGGGAGTCCCAGATTCACCCCTCCACTTT
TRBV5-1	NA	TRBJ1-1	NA	CASSFLENTEAFF	TGCGCCAGCAGCTTTCTGGAGAACACTGAAGCTTTCTTT
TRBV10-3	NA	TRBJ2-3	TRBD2	CAISALAATDTQYF	TGTGCCATCAGTGCGCTAGCGGCTACAGATACGCAGTATTTT
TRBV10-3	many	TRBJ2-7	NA	CAMQQGFAYEQYF	TGTGCCATGCAACAGGGATTCGCTTACGAGCAGTACTTC
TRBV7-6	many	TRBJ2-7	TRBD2	CASSEGLAGGSYEQYF	TGTGCCAGCTCGGAAGGGCTAGCGGGAGGGTCCTACGAGCAGTACTTC
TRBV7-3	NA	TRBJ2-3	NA	CASSPPGRADTQYF	TGTGCCAGCAGCCCCCCTGGCAGGGCAGATACGCAGTATTTT
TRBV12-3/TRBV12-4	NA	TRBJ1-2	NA	CASSHGGRVGYGYTF	TGTGCCAGCAGCCACGGGGGACGGGTTGGCTATGGCTACACCTTC
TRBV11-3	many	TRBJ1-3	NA	CASSLGVGNTIYF	TGTGCCAGCAGCTTAGGAGTGGGGAACACCATATATTTT
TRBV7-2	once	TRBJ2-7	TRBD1	CASSPYLQDRSSYEQYF	TGTGCCAGCAGCCCATACCTTCAGGACAGGAGCTCCTACGAGCAGTACTTC
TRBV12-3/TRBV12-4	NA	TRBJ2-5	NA	CASRGTETQYF	TGTGCCAGCAGGGGGACAGAGACCCAGTACTTC
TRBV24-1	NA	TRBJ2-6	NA	CATSTQGSISGANVLTF	TGTGCCACCAGTACACAGGGATCTATCTCTGGGGCCAACGTCCTGACTTTC
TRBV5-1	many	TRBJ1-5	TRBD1	CASSSGTGGSAQPQHF	TGCGCCAGCAGCTCCGGGACAGGGGGTTCGGCTCAGCCCCAGCATTTT
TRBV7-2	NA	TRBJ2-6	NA	CASSSDSYGGNVLTF	TGTGCCAGCAGCTCCGACTCTTATGGGGGCAACGTCCTGACTTTC
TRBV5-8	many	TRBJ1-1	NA	CASSLDMGRKAFF	TGTGCCAGCAGCTTGGATATGGGTAGAAAAGCTTTCTTT